This T cell receptor (beta chain) was sequenced in a study of breast tumors, draining lymph nodes, adjacent tissues (dated by TCRdb to 2016 to 2017). Looking at the study overall: Breast cancer patients provided tumor, adjacent nontumor tissue and axillary lymph nodes, and the study compared the TCR beta repertoires across these three sources. The study was designed to assess the relationships and possible T-cell exchange between tumor, surrounding tissue and draining lymph node repertoires in human breast cancer. Summary of the overall study and its limitations: A scenario in which most tumor T cells derive from the lymph node and then expand within tumor tissue was judged to be consistent with the data. Tumor and nontumor tissue repertoires were found to be significantly more similar in luminal-like than in basal-like breast cancer. The conclusion that tumor T cells originate in lymph nodes was presented as consistent with a hypothesis rather than as directly demonstrated. Tumor T-cell repertoires showed less diversity than lymph node repertoires and more diversity than nontumor tissue repertoires, and tumor T-cell repertoires showed preferential V and J gene usage.

The lymph node samples were taken from the axillary draining lymph nodes of breast cancer patients. In regard to this clonotype: What this receptor recognizes is not known. One base away lies a much larger clone, so this may be a sequencing read error. The CDR3 ends on some other residue instead of the conserved phenylalanine or tryptophan, so this is likely a read error.

Looking up the germline V gene yields CDR1 KGHSH and CDR2 LQKENI. Cut back by 9 bases and 7 bases, the V and J ends lie 15 bases apart. Inclusive of both ends, the CDR3 amounts to 12 amino acids. The retained sequence is limited to the CDR3, 36 bases, with the frame set at the first base. Sequencing was performed on an Illumina HiSeq 2000. Multiplex PCR amplification was used to generate the TCR beta chain libraries. High-throughput sequencing was used to analyze the amplified TCR beta chain products. TCRdb trimmed public reads at Q25 via fastp, called clones via MiXCR and kept in-frame beta chains. One record per CDR3 amino acid sequence lists the most common genes and DNA. For this sample the table gives fewer than 200,000 distinct CDR3 sequences, of which about 30% were detected only once. About 4.5% of the sample lies in the top ten.

Sample: axillary lymph node tissue. The chain uses TRBV18 and TRBJ2-5; no D gene call is confident. This sequence originates from a female donor with breast cancer. Some clones in this sample may be carry-over from other donors' samples. At the DNA level, the sequence is TGTGCCAGTTCCACGTATTCCGGGACCCAGTACCTC. This translates into CASSTYSGTQYL.